These T cell receptor beta chains were read from a single sample in a study of control samples from healthy donors and cancer patients. Profiling relied on immunoSEQ multiplex PCR, and the TCRdb table lists in-frame clones only, not all of them. The data contain about 130,000 clones, about 92% of them seen just once; the ten biggest clones take up approximately 0.57%. The sample comprised PBMCs. These receptors were collected from a man older than 75 with head and neck cancer. The CDR3 runs from the conserved cysteine through the conserved F or W.

J gene	V gene	CDR3 length	CDR3 protein
TRBJ2-3	TRBV4-3	15	CASSQEGSQPDTQYF
TRBJ2-7	TRBV5-5	14	CASSLWGSSYEQYF
TRBJ2-3	TRBV12-5	19	CASGYLLPSDRWDTDTQYF
TRBJ2-7	TRBV9	17	CASSVAIGAGGNYEQYF
TRBJ1-5	TRBV19	15	CASSIEGHSNQPQHF
TRBJ1-2	TRBV4-3	15	CASSQDLRGFDGYTF
TRBJ1-1	TRBV5-1	15	CASSLGEGRGTEAFF
TRBJ2-7	TRBV7-6	16	CASSPLSGKVSYEQYF
TRBJ1-1	TRBV6-1	14	CASSDRGGGTEAFF
TRBJ2-7	TRBV25-1	15	CASSVSGGGGHEQYF
TRBJ2-5	TRBV27	16	CASSLGSWGPGETQYF
TRBJ2-1	TRBV11-2	18	CASSSRLAGYKTYNEQFF
TRBJ2-7	TRBV6-5	15	CASKGGGDGPYEQYF
TRBJ2-7	TRBV12-3/TRBV12-4	13	CASSWGYLGEQYF
TRBJ1-4	TRBV12-3/TRBV12-4	13	CASSPRGPEKLFF
TRBJ2-2	TRBV5-1	18	CASTLQGGGLANTGELFF